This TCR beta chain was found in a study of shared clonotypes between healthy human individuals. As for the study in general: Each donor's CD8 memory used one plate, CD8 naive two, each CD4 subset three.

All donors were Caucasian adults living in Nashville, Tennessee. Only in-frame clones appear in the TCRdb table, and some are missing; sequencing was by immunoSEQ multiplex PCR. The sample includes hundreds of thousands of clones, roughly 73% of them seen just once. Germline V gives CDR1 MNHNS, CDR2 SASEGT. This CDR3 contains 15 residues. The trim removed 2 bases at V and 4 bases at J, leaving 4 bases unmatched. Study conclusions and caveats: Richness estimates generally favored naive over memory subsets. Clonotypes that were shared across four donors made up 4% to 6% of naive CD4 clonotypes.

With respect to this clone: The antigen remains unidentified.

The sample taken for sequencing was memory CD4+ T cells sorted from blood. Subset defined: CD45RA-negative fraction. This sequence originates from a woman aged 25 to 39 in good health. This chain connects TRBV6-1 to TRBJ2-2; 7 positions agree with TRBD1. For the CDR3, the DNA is TGTGCCAGCAGTGAACAGGGGGAAGCCACCGGGGAGCTGTTTTTT. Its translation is CASSEQGEATGELFF.